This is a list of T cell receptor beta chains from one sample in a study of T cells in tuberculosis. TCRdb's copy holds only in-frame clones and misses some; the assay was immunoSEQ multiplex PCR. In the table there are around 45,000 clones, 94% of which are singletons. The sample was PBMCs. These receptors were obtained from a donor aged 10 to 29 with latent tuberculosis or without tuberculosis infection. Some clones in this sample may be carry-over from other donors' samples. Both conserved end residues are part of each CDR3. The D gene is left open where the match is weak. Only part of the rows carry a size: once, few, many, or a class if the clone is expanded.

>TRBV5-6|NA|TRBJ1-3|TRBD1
CASSLGTGVRGNTIYF
TGTGCCAGCAGCTTGGGTACAGGGGTTAGGGGAAACACCATATATTTT
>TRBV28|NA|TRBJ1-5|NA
CASSAWGPNQPQHF
TGTGCCAGCAGCGCGTGGGGCCCCAATCAGCCCCAGCATTTT
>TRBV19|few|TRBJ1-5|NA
CASRTTGKRGQPQHF
TGTGCCAGTAGAACTACAGGGAAGCGCGGTCAGCCCCAGCATTTT
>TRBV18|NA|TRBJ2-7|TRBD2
CASSPGLAGAEQYF
TGTGCCAGCTCACCTGGACTAGCGGGAGCCGAGCAGTACTTC
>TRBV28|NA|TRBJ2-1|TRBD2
CASSGTSGRAYNEQFF
TGTGCCAGCAGCGGGACTAGCGGGAGGGCCTACAATGAGCAGTTCTTC
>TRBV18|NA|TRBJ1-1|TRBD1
CASSQAGGSLTTEAFF
TGTGCCAGCTCCCAGGCAGGGGGAAGTTTGACGACTGAAGCTTTCTTT
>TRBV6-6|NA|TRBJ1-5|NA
CASRETGNQPQHF
TGTGCCAGCAGGGAGACCGGGAATCAGCCCCAGCATTTT
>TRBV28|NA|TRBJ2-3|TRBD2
CASSPISGRMYTDTQYF
TGTGCCAGCAGTCCAATTAGCGGGAGGATGTACACAGATACGCAGTATTTT
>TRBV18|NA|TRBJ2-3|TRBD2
CASSPTLSGSADTQYF
TGTGCCAGCTCACCCACCCTTAGCGGGAGCGCAGATACGCAGTATTTT
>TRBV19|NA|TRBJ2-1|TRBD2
CATASGSYEQFF
TGTGCCACCGCTAGCGGGAGCTATGAGCAGTTCTTC
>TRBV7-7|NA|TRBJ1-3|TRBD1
CASSLGQGSGNTIYF
TGTGCCAGCAGCTTAGGACAGGGATCCGGAAACACCATATATTTT
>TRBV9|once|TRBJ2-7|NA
CASSDNRNYEQYF
TGTGCCAGCAGTGACAATAGGAACTACGAGCAGTACTTC
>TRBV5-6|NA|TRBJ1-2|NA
CASHIDINYGYTF
TGTGCCAGCCATATTGACATCAACTATGGCTACACCTTC
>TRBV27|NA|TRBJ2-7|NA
CASPWLQGSHEQYF
TGTGCCAGCCCGTGGTTGCAGGGATCCCACGAGCAGTACTTC
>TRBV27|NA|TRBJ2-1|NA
CASSLWSSLGGEQFF
TGTGCCAGCAGTTTATGGTCATCCCTCGGGGGTGAGCAGTTCTTC
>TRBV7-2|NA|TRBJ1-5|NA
CASSLVTGSNQPQHF
TGTGCCAGCAGCTTAGTTACGGGGTCCAATCAGCCCCAGCATTTT
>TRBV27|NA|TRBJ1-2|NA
CASKEGGLSHYGYTF
TGTGCCAGCAAAGAGGGGGGGCTTTCACACTATGGCTACACCTTC
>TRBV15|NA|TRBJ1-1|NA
CATSRPGNTEAFF
TGTGCCACCAGCAGACCGGGGAACACTGAAGCTTTCTTT
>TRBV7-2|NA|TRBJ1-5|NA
CASSSRQSNQPQHF
TGTGCCAGCAGCTCGCGACAGAGCAATCAGCCCCAGCATTTT
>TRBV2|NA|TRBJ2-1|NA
CASSEVGGPYNEQFF
TGTGCCAGCAGTGAGGTTGGGGGCCCCTACAATGAGCAGTTCTTC
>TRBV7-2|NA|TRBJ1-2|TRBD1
CASSLTGGNGYTF
TGTGCCAGCAGCTTAACAGGGGGCAATGGCTACACCTTC
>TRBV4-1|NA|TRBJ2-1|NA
CASSQGGSYNEQFF
TGCGCCAGCAGCCAGGGGGGTTCGTACAATGAGCAGTTCTTC
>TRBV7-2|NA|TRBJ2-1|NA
CASSLSPGYEQFF
TGTGCCAGCAGCTTATCGCCGGGGTATGAGCAGTTCTTC
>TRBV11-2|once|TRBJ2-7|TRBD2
CASSFGGRANEQYF
TGTGCCAGCAGCTTTGGGGGGAGGGCCAACGAGCAGTACTTC
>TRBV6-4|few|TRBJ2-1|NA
CASHPGYNEQFF
TGTGCCAGCCACCCGGGGTACAATGAGCAGTTCTTC
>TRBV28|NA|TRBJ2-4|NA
CASMPVGRKNIQYF
TGTGCCAGCATGCCTGTGGGGAGAAAAAACATTCAGTACTTC
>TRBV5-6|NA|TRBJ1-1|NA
CASSLQGNTEAFF
TGTGCCAGCAGCCTACAGGGGAACACTGAAGCTTTCTTT
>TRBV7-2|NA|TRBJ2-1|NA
CASSLTQGSYNEQFF
TGTGCCAGCAGCTTAACCCAGGGCTCCTACAATGAGCAGTTCTTC
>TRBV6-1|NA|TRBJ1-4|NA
CASSDGSGGKLFF
TGTGCCAGCAGCGACGGGAGCGGCGGAAAACTGTTTTTT
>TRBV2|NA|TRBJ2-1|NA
CATPRVNEQFF
TGTGCCACCCCGCGGGTCAATGAGCAGTTCTTC
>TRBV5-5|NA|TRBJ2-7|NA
CASSSSSTGLSYEQYF
TGTGCCAGCAGCTCCTCGTCGACAGGTCTCTCCTACGAGCAGTACTTC
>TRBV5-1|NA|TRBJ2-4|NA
CASRLRGNGDIQYF
TGCGCCAGCAGGTTACGGGGGAACGGGGACATTCAGTACTTC
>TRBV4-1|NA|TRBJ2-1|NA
CASSQYFNEQFF
TGCGCCAGCAGCCAATATTTCAATGAGCAGTTCTTC
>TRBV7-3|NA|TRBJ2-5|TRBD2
CASSLGLAGAEETQYF
TGTGCCAGCAGCTTGGGGCTGGCGGGAGCCGAAGAGACCCAGTACTTC
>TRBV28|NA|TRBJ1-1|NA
CASSLYGGMFTEAFF
TGTGCCAGCAGTTTATATGGGGGGATGTTTACTGAAGCTTTCTTT
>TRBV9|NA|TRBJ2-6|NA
CASSSPGTTNVLTF
TGTGCCAGCAGCTCACCGGGAACTACCAACGTCCTGACTTTC
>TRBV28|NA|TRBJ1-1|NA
CASSLWGGAIDTEAFF
TGTGCCAGCAGTCTCTGGGGGGGGGCTATTGACACTGAAGCTTTCTTT
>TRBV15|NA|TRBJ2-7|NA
CATSGSQGSSYEQYF
TGTGCCACCAGCGGCTCACAGGGAAGCTCCTACGAGCAGTACTTC
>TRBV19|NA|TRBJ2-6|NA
CASSVGAPGANVLTF
TGTGCCAGTAGTGTGGGGGCCCCTGGGGCCAACGTCCTGACTTTC
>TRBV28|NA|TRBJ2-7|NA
CASSFEIRPEPSYEQYF
TGTGCCAGCAGTTTTGAGATCCGGCCGGAGCCTTCCTACGAGCAGTACTTC
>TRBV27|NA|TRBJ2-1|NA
CASSARQSSYNEQFF
TGTGCCAGCAGTGCCAGACAAAGCTCCTACAATGAGCAGTTCTTC
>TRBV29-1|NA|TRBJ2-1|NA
CSVVPDRSVSYNEQFF
TGCAGCGTTGTCCCCGACAGGAGCGTGTCCTACAATGAGCAGTTCTTC
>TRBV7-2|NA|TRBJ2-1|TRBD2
CATTSGRVDEQFF
TGTGCCACCACTAGCGGGAGAGTCGATGAGCAGTTCTTC
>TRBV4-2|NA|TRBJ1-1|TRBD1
CASSTSGTGGTEAFF
TGTGCCAGCAGCACCTCCGGGACAGGGGGCACTGAAGCTTTCTTT
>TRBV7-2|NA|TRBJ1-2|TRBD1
CASSSRTGGYGYTF
TGTGCCAGCAGCTCAAGGACAGGGGGCTATGGCTACACCTTC
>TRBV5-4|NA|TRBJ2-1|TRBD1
CASHHTGQGVNEQFF
TGTGCCAGCCACCATACAGGACAGGGTGTGAATGAGCAGTTCTTC
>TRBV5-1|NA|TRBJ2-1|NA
CASSLVPSNNEQFF
TGCGCCAGCAGCTTGGTTCCGAGCAACAATGAGCAGTTCTTC
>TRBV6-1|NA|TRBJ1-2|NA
CAIDRRNYGYTF
TGTGCCATCGACAGGAGGAACTATGGCTACACCTTC
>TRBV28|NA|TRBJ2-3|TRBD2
CASSGLADTDTQYF
TGTGCCAGCTCGGGACTAGCGGACACAGATACGCAGTATTTT
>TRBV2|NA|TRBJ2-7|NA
CASSAGTGYEQYF
TGTGCCAGCAGTGCCGGGACTGGCTACGAGCAGTACTTC
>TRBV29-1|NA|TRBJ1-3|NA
CSAGTNGNTIYF
TGCAGCGCTGGGACTAACGGAAACACCATATATTTT
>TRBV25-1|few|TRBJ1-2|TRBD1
CASSPTGTYGYTF
TGTGCCAGCAGTCCGACAGGGACCTATGGCTACACCTTC
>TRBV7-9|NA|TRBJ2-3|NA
CASSLAGEDTQYF
TGTGCCAGCAGCTTAGCGGGAGAGGATACGCAGTATTTT
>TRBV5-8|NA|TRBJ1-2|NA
CASSHGHRNYGYTF
TGTGCCAGCAGCCACGGACACAGAAACTATGGCTACACCTTC
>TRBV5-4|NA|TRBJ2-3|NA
CASSFDVGSGTTQYF
TGTGCCAGCAGCTTTGATGTGGGTTCGGGGACAACGCAGTATTTT